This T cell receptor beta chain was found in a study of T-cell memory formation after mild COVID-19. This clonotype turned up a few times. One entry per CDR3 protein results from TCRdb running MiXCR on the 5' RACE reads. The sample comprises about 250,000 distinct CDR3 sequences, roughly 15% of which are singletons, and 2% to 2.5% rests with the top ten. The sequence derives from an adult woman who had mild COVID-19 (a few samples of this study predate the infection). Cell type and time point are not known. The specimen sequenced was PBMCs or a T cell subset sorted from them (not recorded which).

The CDR3 nucleotides are TGTGCCATCAGGCGGGAAGGTCAGCCCCAGCATTTT. Protein sequence: CAIRREGQPQHF. The chain uses TRBV10-3 and TRBJ1-5; D is unresolved. This CDR3 contains 12 residues. Trimming pared 6 bases from V and 6 bases from J, leaving 9 bases between. The germline CDR1 and CDR2 sequences are ENHRY and SYGVKD.